This T cell receptor (beta chain) was sequenced in a study of control samples from healthy donors and cancer patients. Produced via immunoSEQ multiplex PCR; TCRdb's table is partial and in-frame only. The data show 98,000 or so clones, 88% seen once. Germline CDR1 reads GTSNPN; CDR2 reads SVGIG (reference sequence). The CDR3 is 15 residues long. Germline trimming cut 5 bases from V and 7 bases from J; bases unmatched to any gene: 14. The sequence derives from a woman aged 65 to 85 in good health. Sequences were obtained from blood. V usage is TRBV30 and J usage is TRBJ2-5; 9 nucleotides align to TRBD1. CDR3 in DNA: TGTGCCTGGGACTCCGGGACAGGGCGAAAAGGGACCCAGTACTTC. Its translation: CAWDSGTGRKGTQYF.